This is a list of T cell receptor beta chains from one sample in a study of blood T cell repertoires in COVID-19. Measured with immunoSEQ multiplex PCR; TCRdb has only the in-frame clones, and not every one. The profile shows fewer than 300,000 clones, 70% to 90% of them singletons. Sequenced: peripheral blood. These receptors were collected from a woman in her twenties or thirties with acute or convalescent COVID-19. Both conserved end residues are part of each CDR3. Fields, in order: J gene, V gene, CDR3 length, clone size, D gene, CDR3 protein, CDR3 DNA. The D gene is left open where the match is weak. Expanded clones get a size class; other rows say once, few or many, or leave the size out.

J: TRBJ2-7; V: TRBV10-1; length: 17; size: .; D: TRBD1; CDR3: CASSPQTLGTVSYEQYF; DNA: TGCGCCAGCAGTCCCCAGACGCTAGGGACAGTCTCCTACGAGCAGTACTTC
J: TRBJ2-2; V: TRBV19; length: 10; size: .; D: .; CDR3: CASKGGELFF; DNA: TGTGCCAGTAAGGGGGGGGAGCTGTTTTTT
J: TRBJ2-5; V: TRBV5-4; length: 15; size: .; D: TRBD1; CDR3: CASSPAGQGSETQYF; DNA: TGTGCCAGCAGCCCCGCGGGACAGGGTTCGGAGACCCAGTACTTC
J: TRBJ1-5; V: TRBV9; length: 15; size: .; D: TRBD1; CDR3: CASSATGTGSQPQHF; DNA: TGTGCCAGCAGCGCAACCGGGACAGGAAGTCAGCCCCAGCATTTT
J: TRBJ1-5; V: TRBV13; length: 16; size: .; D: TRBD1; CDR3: CASSIYRGRGNQPQHF; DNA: TGTGCCAGCAGCATCTACAGGGGAAGAGGCAATCAGCCCCAGCATTTT
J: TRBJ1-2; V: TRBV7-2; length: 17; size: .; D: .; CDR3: CASSLELTGRNPYGYTF; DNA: TGTGCCAGCAGCTTAGAGCTGACAGGCCGGAATCCCTATGGCTACACCTTC
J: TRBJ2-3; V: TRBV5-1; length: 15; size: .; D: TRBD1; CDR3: CASSLTGGRTDTQYF; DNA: TGCGCCAGCAGCTTGACAGGGGGACGCACAGATACGCAGTATTTT
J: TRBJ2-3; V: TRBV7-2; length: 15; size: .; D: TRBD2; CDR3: CASSAGGAGGDTQYF; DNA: TGTGCCAGCAGTGCCGGGGGCGCGGGAGGAGATACGCAGTATTTT
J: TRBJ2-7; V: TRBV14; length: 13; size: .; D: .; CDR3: CASSLRQGGEQYF; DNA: TGTGCCAGCAGCCTGCGACAGGGAGGCGAGCAGTACTTC
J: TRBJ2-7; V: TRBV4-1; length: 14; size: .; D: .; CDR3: CASSQVVETYEQYF; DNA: TGCGCCAGCAGCCAAGTAGTAGAAACCTACGAGCAGTACTTC
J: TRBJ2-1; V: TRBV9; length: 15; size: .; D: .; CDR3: CASSVGGGSYNEQFF; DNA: TGTGCCAGCAGCGTAGGGGGAGGCTCCTACAATGAGCAGTTCTTC
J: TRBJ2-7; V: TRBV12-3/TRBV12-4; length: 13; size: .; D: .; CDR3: CASSLLRIYEQYF; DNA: TGTGCCAGCAGTTTACTGCGGATCTACGAGCAGTACTTC
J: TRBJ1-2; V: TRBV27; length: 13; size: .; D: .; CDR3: CASSLDRRDGYTF; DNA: TGTGCCAGCAGTCTAGATAGACGAGATGGCTACACCTTC
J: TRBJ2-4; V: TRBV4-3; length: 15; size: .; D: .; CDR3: CASSQAGIAKNIQYF; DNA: TGCGCCAGCAGCCAAGCGGGAATAGCCAAAAACATTCAGTACTTC
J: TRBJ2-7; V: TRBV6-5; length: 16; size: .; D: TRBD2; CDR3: CASSYRSGRALDEQYF; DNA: TGTGCCAGCAGTTATCGGAGCGGGAGGGCCCTAGACGAGCAGTACTTC
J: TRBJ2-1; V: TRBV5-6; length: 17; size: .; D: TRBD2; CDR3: CASSLVGSAGGPGEQFF; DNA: TGTGCCAGCAGCTTGGTTGGGTCGGCGGGAGGGCCTGGAGAGCAGTTCTTC
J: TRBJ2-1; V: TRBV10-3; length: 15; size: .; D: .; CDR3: CAIRGLTEGNNEQFF; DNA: TGTGCCATCAGGGGACTTACCGAGGGGAACAATGAGCAGTTCTTC
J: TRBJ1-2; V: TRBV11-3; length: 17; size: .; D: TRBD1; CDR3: CASSSRTGRGTNYGYTF; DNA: TGTGCCAGCAGCTCTCGGACAGGACGGGGAACTAACTATGGCTACACCTTC
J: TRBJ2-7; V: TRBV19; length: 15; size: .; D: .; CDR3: CASSVGTLSPYEQYF; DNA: TGTGCCAGTAGTGTTGGGACTCTCTCCCCTTACGAGCAGTACTTC
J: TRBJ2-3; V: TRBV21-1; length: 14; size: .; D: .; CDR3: CASSRLSCADTQYF; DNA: TGTGCCAGCAGCCGGTTGAGTTGCGCAGATACGCAGTATTTT
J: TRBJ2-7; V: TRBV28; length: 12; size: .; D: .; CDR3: CASSFGTYEQYF; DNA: TGTGCCAGCAGTTTTGGTACTTACGAGCAGTACTTC
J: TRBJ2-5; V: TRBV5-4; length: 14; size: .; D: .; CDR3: CASSSEVLQETQYF; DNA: TGTGCCAGCAGCTCTGAGGTGCTTCAAGAGACCCAGTACTTC
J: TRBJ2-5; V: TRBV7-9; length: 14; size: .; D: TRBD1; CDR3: CASSLGDRGETQYF; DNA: TGTGCCAGCAGCTTAGGGGACAGGGGTGAGACCCAGTACTTC
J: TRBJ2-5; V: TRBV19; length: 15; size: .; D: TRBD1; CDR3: CASSDQTGGRETQYF; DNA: TGTGCCAGTAGCGATCAGACAGGGGGCCGGGAGACCCAGTACTTC
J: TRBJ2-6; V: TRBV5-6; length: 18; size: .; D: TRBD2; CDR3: CASSLEASGYSGANVLTF; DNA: TGTGCCAGCAGCTTGGAGGCTAGCGGCTACTCTGGGGCCAACGTCCTGACTTTC
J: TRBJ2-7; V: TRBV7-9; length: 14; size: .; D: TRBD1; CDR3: CASAKGGPKYEQYF; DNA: TGTGCCAGCGCTAAAGGGGGCCCCAAATACGAGCAGTACTTC
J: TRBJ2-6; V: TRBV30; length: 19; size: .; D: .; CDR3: CAWSVRRGLASSGANVLTF; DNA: TGTGCCTGGAGTGTACGTAGAGGGTTAGCCTCATCTGGGGCCAACGTCCTGACTTTC
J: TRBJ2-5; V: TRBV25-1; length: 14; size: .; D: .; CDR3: CASSEYGAKETQYF; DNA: TGTGCCAGCAGTGAATATGGGGCCAAAGAGACCCAGTACTTC
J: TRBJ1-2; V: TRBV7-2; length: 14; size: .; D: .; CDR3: CASTPSTANYGYTF; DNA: TGTGCCAGCACCCCCTCGACAGCTAACTATGGCTACACCTTC
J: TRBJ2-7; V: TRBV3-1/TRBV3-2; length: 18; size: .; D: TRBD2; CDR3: CASSQGLGFFMSPYEQYF; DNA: TGTGCCAGCAGTCAGGGACTAGGTTTTTTCATGAGTCCCTACGAGCAGTACTTC
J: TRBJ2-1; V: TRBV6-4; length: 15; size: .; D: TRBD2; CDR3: CASSPGTSENNEQFF; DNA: TGTGCCAGCAGTCCCGGGACTAGCGAAAACAATGAGCAGTTCTTC
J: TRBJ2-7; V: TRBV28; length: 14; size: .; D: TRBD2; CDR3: CASSSSGRSYEQYF; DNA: TGTGCCAGCAGTTCTAGCGGGAGGTCATACGAGCAGTACTTC
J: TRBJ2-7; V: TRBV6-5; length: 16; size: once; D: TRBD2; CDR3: CASSYTTSAHSYEQYF; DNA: TGTGCCAGCAGTTACACAACTAGCGCACACTCCTACGAGCAGTACTTC
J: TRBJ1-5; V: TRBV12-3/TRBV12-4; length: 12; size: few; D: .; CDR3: CASSAGDQPQHF; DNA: TGTGCCAGCAGTGCAGGGGATCAGCCCCAGCATTTT
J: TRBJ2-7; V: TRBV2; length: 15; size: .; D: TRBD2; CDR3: CASRLDGRAGYEQYF; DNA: TGTGCCAGCAGGCTCGACGGGAGGGCCGGCTACGAGCAGTACTTC
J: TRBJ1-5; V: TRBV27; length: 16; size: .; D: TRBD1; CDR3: CASSPRTGFSNQPQHF; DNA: TGTGCCAGCAGTCCCCGGACAGGCTTTAGCAATCAGCCCCAGCATTTT
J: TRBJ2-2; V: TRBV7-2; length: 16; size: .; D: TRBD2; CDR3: CASSSLAGVWTGELFF; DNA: TGTGCCAGCAGCTCACTAGCGGGAGTATGGACCGGGGAGCTGTTTTTT
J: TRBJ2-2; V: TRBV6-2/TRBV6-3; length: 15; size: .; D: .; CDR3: CASSYTGSNTGELFF; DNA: TGTGCCAGCAGCTATACAGGGTCGAACACCGGGGAGCTGTTTTTT
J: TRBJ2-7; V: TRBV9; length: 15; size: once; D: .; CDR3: CASSPMGGGVNEQYF; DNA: TGTGCCAGCAGCCCTATGGGTGGGGGCGTAAACGAGCAGTACTTC
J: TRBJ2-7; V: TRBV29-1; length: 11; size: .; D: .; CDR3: CSAPEGDEQYF; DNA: TGCAGCGCCCCCGAGGGGGACGAGCAGTACTTC
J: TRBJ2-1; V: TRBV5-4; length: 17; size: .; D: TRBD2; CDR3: CASSPGLAGLSYNEQFF; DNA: TGTGCCAGCAGCCCCGGACTAGCGGGCCTGTCCTACAATGAGCAGTTCTTC
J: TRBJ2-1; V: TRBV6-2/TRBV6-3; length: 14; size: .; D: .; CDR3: CASSYLPAYNEQFF; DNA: TGTGCCAGCAGTTACCTCCCAGCCTACAATGAGCAGTTCTTC
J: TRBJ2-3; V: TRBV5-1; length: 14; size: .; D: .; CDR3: CASTKAVSTDTQYF; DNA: TGCGCCAGCACGAAAGCGGTTAGCACAGATACGCAGTATTTT
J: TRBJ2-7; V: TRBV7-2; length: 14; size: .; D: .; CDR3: CASSSNFLRYEQYF; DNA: TGTGCCAGCAGCTCAAACTTTTTGAGGTACGAGCAGTACTTC
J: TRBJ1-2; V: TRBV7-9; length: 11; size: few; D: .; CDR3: CASSTSYGYTF; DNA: TGTGCCAGCAGCACTAGCTATGGCTACACCTTC
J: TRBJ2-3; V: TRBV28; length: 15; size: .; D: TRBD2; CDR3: CASSLAGGPTDTQYF; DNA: TGTGCCAGCAGCCTAGCGGGAGGACCCACAGATACGCAGTATTTT
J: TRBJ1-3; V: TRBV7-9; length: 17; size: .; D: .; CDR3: CASSLAQRSNSGNTIYF; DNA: TGTGCCAGCAGCTTAGCCCAAAGGAGTAACTCTGGAAACACCATATATTTT
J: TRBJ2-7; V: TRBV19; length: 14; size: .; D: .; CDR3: CASRRTVGTYEQYF; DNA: TGTGCCAGTAGGAGGACTGTTGGTACCTACGAGCAGTACTTC
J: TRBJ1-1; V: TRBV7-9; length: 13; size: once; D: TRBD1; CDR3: CASSRTGGAEAFF; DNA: TGTGCCAGCAGTCGAACAGGGGGGGCTGAAGCTTTCTTT